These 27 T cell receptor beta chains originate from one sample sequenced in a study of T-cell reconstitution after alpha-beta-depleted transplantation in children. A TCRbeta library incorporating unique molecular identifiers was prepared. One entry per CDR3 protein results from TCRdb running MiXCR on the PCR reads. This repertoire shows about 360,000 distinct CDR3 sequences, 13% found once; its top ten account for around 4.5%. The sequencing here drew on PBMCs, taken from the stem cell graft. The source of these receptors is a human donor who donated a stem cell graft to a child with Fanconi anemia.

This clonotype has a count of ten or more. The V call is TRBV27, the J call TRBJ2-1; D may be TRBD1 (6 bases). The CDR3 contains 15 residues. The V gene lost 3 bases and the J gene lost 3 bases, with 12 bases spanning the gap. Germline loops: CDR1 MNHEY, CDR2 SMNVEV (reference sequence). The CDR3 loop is CASSFYNRDYNEQFF. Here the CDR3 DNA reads TGTGCCAGCAGTTTTTATAACAGGGACTACAATGAGCAGTTCTTC.

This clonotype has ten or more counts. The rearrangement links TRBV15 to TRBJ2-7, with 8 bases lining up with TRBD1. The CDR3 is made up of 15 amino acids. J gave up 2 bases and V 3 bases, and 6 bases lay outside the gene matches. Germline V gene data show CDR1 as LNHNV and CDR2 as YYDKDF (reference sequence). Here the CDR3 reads CATSSLDRVPYEQYV. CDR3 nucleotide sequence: TGTGCCACCAGCAGCTTGGACAGGGTACCCTACGAGCAGTACGTC.

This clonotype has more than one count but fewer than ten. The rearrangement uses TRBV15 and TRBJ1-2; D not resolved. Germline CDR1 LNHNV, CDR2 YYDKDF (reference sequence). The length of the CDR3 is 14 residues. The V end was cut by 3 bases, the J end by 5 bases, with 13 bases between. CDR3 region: CATSSYLVSYGYTF. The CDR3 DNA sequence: TGTGCCACCAGCAGCTATCTGGTGTCTTATGGCTACACCTTC. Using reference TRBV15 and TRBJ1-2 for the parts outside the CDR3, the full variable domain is DAMVIQNPRYQVTQFGKPVTLSCSQTLNHNVMYWYQQKSSQAPKLLFHYYDKDFNNEADTPDNFQSRRPNTSFCFLDIRSPGLGDTAMYLCATSSYLVSYGYTFGSGTRLTVV.

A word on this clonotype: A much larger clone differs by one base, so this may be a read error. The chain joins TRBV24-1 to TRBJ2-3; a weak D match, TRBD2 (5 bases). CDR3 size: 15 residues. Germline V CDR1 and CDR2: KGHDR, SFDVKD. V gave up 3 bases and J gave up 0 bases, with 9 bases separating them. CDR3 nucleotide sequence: TGTGCCACCAGTGATGCGTCTAGCAGCACAGATACGCAGTATTTT. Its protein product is CATSDASSSTDTQYF.

CDR3 in amino acids: CATSELTAGELFF. The CDR3 DNA is TGTGCCACCAGTGAACTAACAGCCGGGGAGCTGTTTTTT. The V call is TRBV24-1, the J call TRBJ2-2; D is ambiguous. Germline V gives CDR1 KGHDR, CDR2 SFDVKD. The V end lost 4 bases, the J end lost 6 bases, and 8 bases lay between the germline ends. The CDR3 length is 13 residues.

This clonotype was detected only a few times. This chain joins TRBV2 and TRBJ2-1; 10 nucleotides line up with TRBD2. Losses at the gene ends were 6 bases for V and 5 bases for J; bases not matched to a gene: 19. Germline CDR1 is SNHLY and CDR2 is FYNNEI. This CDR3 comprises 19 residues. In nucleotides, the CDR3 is TGTGCCAGCAGCCGACCCTCCTTAGCGGGGGGCATTCCAAACAATGAGCAGTTCTTC. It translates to CASSRPSLAGGIPNNEQFF.

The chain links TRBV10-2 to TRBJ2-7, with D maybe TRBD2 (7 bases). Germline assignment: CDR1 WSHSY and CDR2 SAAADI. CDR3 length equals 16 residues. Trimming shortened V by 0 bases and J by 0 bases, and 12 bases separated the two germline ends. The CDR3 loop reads CASSESGGRISYEQYF. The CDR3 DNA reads TGCGCCAGCAGTGAGTCGGGGGGGCGCATCTCCTACGAGCAGTACTTC.

Here the CDR3 reads CASRPVTNTGELFF. CDR3 DNA sequence: TGTGCCAGCAGGCCCGTGACGAACACCGGGGAGCTGTTTTTT. The V and J genes are TRBV3-1 and TRBJ2-2; D not resolved. CDR1 is LGHDT and CDR2 is YNNKEL in the germline V gene (reference sequence). V lost 6 bases to trimming and J lost 0 bases, with 8 bases between them. CDR3 length: 14 amino acids.

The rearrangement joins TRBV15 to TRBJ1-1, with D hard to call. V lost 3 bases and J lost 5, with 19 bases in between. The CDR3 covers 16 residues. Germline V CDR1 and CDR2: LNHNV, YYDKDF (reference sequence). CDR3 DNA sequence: TGTGCCACCAGCAGCGACCTATTTTTACCGGGGACTGAAGCTTTCTTT. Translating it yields CATSSDLFLPGTEAFF.

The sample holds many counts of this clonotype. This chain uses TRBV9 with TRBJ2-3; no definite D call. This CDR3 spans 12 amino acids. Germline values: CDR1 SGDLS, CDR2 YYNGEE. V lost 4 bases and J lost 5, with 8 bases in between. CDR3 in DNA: TGTGCCAGCAGCCCCCGCTTAGATACGCAGTATTTT. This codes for CASSPRLDTQYF. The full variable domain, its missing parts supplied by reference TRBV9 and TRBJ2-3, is DSGVTQTPKHLITATGQRVTLRCSPRSGDLSVYWYQQSLDQGLQFLIQYYNGEERAKGNILERFSAQQFPDLHSELNLSSLELGDSALYFCASSPRLDTQYFGPGTRLTVL.

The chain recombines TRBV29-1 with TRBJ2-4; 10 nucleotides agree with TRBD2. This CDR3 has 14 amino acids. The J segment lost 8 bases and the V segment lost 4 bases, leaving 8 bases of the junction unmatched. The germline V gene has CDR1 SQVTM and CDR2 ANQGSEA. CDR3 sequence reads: CSVVVAGGRDIQYF. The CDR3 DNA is TGCAGCGTTGTAGTAGCGGGGGGCAGGGACATTCAGTACTTC.

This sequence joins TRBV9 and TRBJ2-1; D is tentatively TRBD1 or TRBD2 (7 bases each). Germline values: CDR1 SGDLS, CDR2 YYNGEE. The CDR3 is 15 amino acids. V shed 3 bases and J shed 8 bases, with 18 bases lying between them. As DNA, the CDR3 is TGTGCCAGCAGCGCCGCGACCAGGGGGGGGGATGAGCAGTTCTTC. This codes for CASSAATRGGDEQFF. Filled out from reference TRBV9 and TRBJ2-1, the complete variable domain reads DSGVTQTPKHLITATGQRVTLRCSPRSGDLSVYWYQQSLDQGLQFLIQYYNGEERAKGNILERFSAQQFPDLHSELNLSSLELGDSALYFCASSAATRGGDEQFFGPGTRLTVL.

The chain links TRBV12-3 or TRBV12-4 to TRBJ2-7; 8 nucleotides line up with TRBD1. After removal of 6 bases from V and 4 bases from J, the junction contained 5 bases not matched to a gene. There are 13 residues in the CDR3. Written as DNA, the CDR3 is TGTGCCAGCAGGAACAGGGGGGTATACGAGCAGTACTTC. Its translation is CASRNRGVYEQYF.

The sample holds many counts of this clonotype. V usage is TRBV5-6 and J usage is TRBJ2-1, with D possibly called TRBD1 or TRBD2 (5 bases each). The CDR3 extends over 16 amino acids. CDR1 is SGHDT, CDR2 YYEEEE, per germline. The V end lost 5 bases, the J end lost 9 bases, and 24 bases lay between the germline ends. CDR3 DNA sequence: TGTGCCAGCAGTCCAACTCTGCGGGCTTCGAGGGGTGAGCAGTTCTTC. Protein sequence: CASSPTLRASRGEQFF.

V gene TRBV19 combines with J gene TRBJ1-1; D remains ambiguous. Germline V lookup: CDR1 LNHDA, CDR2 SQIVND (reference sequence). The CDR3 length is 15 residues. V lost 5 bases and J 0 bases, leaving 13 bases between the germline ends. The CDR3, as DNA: TGTGCCAGTAGTCCTGTAGGGTACGTGAACACTGAAGCTTTCTTT. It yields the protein CASSPVGYVNTEAFF.

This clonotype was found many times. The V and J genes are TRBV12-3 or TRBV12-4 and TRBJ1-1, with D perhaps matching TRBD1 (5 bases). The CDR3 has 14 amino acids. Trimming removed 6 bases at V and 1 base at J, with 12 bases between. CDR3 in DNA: TGTGCCAGCAGGCAGCCAGGGAGGAACACTGAAGCTTTCTTT. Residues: CASRQPGRNTEAFF.

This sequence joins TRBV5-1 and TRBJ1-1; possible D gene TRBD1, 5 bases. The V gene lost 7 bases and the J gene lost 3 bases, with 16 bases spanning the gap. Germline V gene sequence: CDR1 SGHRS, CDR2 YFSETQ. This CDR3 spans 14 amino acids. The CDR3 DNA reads TGCGCCAGCGGAGCGACCCAGGGTTACACTGAAGCTTTCTTT. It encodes CASGATQGYTEAFF.

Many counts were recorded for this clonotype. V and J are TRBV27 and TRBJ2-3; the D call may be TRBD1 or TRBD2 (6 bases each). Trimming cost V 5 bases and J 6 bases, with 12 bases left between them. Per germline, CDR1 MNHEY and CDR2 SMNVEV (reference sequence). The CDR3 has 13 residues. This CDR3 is CASSAQGRDTQYF. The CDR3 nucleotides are TGTGCCAGCAGTGCCCAGGGGAGGGATACGCAGTATTTT.

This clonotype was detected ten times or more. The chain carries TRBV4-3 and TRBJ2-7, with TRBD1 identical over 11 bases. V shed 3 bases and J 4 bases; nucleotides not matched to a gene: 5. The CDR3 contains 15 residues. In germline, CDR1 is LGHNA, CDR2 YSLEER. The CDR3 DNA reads TGCGCCAGCAGCCAGGGACAGGGGGGAGATTACGAGCAGTACTTC. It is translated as CASSQGQGGDYEQYF.

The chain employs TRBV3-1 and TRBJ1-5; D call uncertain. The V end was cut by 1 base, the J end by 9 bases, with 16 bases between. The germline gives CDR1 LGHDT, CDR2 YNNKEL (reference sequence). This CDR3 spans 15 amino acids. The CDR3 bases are TGTGCCAGCAGCCAAGGCGTACAGCCAGTGTGGCCCCAGCATTTT. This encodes CASSQGVQPVWPQHF.

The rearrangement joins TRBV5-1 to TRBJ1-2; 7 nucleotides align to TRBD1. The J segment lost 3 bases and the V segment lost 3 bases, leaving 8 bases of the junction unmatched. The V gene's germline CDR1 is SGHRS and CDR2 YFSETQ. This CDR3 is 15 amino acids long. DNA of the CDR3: TGCGCCAGCAGCTCGGGCGGGACAGACGACTATGGCTACACCTTC. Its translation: CASSSGGTDDYGYTF.

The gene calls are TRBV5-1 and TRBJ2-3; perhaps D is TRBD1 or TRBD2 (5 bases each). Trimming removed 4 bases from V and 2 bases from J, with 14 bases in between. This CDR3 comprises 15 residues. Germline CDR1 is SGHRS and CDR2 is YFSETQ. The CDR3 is CASSPGRGLTDTQYF. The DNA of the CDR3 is TGCGCCAGCAGCCCGGGACGAGGACTCACAGATACGCAGTATTTT. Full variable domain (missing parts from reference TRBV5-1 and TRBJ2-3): KAGVTQTPRYLIKTRGQQVTLSCSPISGHRSVSWYQQTPGQGLQFLFEYFSETQRNKGNFPGRFSGRQFSNSRSEMNVSTLELGDSALYLCASSPGRGLTDTQYFGPGTRLTVL.

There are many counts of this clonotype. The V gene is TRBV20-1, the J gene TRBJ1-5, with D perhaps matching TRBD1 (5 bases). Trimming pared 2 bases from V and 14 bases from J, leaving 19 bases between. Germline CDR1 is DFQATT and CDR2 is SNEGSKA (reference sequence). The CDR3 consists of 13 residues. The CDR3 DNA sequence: TGCAGTGCTAGATTAACCGAGACAGTGACGGAGCATTTT. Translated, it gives CSARLTETVTEHF.

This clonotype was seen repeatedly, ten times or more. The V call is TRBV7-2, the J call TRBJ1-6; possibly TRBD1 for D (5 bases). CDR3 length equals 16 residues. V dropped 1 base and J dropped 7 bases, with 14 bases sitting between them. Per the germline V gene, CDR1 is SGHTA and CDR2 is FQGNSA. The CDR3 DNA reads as TGTGCCAGCAGCTTAGTGGGGGAATCGCGAAATTCACCCCTCCACTTT. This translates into CASSLVGESRNSPLHF.

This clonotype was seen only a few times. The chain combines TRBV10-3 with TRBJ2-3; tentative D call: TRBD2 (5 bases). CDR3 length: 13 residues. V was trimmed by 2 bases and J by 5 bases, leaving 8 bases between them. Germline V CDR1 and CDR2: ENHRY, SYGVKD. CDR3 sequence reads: CAISERTQDTQYF. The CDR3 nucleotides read TGTGCCATCAGTGAGAGGACTCAAGATACGCAGTATTTT.

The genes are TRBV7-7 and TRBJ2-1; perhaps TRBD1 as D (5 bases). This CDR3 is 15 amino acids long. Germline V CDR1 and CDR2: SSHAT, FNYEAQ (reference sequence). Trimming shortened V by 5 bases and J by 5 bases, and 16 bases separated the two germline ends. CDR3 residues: CASSPQGPNNNEQFF. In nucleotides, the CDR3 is TGTGCCAGCAGCCCGCAGGGCCCTAATAACAATGAGCAGTTCTTC.

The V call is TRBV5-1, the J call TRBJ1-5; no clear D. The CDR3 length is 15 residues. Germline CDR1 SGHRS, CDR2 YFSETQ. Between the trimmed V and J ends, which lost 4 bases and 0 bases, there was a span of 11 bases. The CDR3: CASSPVGDSNQPQHF. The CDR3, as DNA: TGCGCCAGCAGCCCGGTAGGTGATAGCAATCAGCCCCAGCATTTT.